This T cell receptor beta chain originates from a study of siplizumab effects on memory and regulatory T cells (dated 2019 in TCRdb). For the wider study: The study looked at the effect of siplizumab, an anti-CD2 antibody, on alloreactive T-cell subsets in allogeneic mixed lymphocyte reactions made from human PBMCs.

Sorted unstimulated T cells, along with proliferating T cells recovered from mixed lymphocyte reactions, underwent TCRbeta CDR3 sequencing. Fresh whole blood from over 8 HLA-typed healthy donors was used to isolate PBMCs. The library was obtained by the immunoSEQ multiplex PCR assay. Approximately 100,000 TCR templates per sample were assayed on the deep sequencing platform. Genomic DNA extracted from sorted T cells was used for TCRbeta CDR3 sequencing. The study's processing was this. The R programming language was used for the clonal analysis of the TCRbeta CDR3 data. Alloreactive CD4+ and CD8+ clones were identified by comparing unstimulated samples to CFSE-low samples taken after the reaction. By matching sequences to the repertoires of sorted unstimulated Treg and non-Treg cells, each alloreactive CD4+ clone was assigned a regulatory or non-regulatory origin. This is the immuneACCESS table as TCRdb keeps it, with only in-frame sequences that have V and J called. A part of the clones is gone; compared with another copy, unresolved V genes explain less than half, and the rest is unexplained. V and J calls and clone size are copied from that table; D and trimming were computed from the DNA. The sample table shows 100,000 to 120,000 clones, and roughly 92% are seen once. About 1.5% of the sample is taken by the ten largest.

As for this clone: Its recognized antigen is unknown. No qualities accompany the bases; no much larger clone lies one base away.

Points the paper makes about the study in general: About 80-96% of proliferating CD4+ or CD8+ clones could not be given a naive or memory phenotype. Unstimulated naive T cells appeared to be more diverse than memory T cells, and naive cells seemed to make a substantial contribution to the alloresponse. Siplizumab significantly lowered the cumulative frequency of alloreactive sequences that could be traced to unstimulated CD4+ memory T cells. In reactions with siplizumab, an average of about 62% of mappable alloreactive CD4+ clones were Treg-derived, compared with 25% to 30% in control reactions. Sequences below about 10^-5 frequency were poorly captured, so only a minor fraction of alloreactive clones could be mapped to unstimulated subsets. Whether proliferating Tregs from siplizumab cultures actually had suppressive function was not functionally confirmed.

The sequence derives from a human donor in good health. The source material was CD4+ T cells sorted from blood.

The DNA sequence is TGTGCCAGCAGCGCGTTAAGGGACAGTCAGAACACTGAAGCTTTCTTT. Its protein product is CASSALRDSQNTEAFF. Recombination joined TRBV9 with TRBJ1-1; 7 bases in the junction line up with TRBD1. Via the germline V gene, CDR1 is SGDLS and CDR2 YYNGEE. Including cysteine and phenylalanine, the CDR3 has 16 amino acids. Here the CDR3 DNA is all that survives: 48 bases in frame from base 1. Trimmed from V: 3 bases; trimmed from J: 1 base; junction bases lacking a gene match: 9.